The 32 T cell receptor beta chains below come from one sample, sequenced in a study of T cell changes during pregnancy in multiple sclerosis. TCRdb's copy holds only in-frame clones and misses some; the assay was immunoSEQ multiplex PCR. In the table there are about 41,000 clones, roughly nine tenths of which are singletons. This sample comprised CD4+ T cells from peripheral blood mononuclear cells, obtained in the first trimester of pregnancy. All receptors derive from a female donor with multiple sclerosis, enrolled in a pregnancy study.

The chain links TRBV6-6 to TRBJ2-1; 9 bases map to TRBD2. Looked up from germline, CDR1 is MNHNY and CDR2 is SVGAGI (reference sequence). V shed 2 bases, J shed 4 bases, and the junction held 3 bases outside the gene matches. The CDR3 runs 15 residues. CDR3 region: CASSYASGKYNEQFF. CDR3 in DNA: TGTGCCAGCAGTTACGCTAGCGGGAAATACAATGAGCAGTTCTTC.

The CDR3 coding sequence is TGTGCCAGCAGTTACTCTAGCGGGGACTCCTACGAGCAGTACTTC. It codes for CASSYSSGDSYEQYF. The V and J genes are TRBV6-5 and TRBJ2-7; 8 nucleotides line up with TRBD2. The CDR3 spans 15 residues. Trimming took 0 bases from V and 0 from J; bases not matched to a gene: 1. Germline CDR1 reads MNHEY; CDR2 reads SVGAGI.

This chain links TRBV19 with TRBJ2-7, with D tentatively TRBD2 (5 bases). Trimming stripped 1 base from V and 3 bases from J, with 13 bases between. The germline gives CDR1 LNHDA, CDR2 SQIVND (reference sequence). The CDR3 is made up of 15 amino acids. CDR3 region: CASSIAGRGHYEQYF. In DNA form, the CDR3 reads TGTGCCAGTAGTATAGCGGGCCGAGGGCACTACGAGCAGTACTTC.

The rearrangement links TRBV4-1 to TRBJ2-3, with TRBD1 identical over 9 bases. V lost 1 base to trimming and J lost 5 bases; unmatched junction nucleotides: 4. CDR1 is MGHRA and CDR2 is YSYEKL in the germline V gene. The CDR3 consists of 15 residues. As DNA, the CDR3 is TGCGCCAGCAGCCAAGGGGACAGGGCGAAAGATACGCAGTATTTT. Protein: CASSQGDRAKDTQYF.

The rearrangement links TRBV15 to TRBJ2-1; the match to TRBD1 covers 11 bases. The V segment lost 4 bases and the J segment 4 bases; nucleotides outside the gene matches: 3. Germline CDR1 LNHNV, CDR2 YYDKDF (reference sequence). The CDR3 runs to 15 residues. In nucleotides, the CDR3 is TGTGCCACCAGCACGGGGACAGGGGGGTACAATGAGCAGTTCTTC. It yields the protein CATSTGTGGYNEQFF.

The V call is TRBV7-3, the J call TRBJ2-1; 9 bases are a match to TRBD2. CDR1 SGHTA and CDR2 FQGTGA come from the germline V gene. There are 16 residues in the CDR3. The trim removed 3 bases at V and 7 bases at J, leaving 10 bases unmatched. The CDR3 protein is CASSFLGAGGGNEQFF. In DNA form, the CDR3 reads TGTGCCAGCAGCTTTCTCGGAGCGGGAGGTGGGAATGAGCAGTTCTTC.

The chain recombines TRBV7-2 with TRBJ1-2, with TRBD1 matching over 8 bases. Germline loops: CDR1 SGHTA, CDR2 FQGNSA. The length of the CDR3 is 14 residues. J was trimmed by 4 bases and V by 4 bases; bases with no gene match: 5. The CDR3 region is CASSSAGQAYGYTF. The CDR3 region has the DNA TGTGCCAGCAGCTCAGCGGGACAGGCCTATGGCTACACCTTC.

CDR3: CASSLGQGQSTEAFF. In DNA, the CDR3 is TGCGCCAGCAGCTTGGGTCAGGGGCAGAGCACTGAAGCTTTCTTT. The chain carries TRBV5-1 and TRBJ1-1; perhaps TRBD1 as D (6 bases). The germline V gene has CDR1 SGHRS and CDR2 YFSETQ. This CDR3 has 15 amino acids. Trimming removed 0 bases from V and 4 bases from J, with 13 bases in between.

The chain recombines TRBV5-4 with TRBJ2-1; tentative D call: TRBD2 (6 bases). The V gene's germline CDR1 is SGHNT and CDR2 YYREEE (reference sequence). The length of the CDR3 is 18 residues. Between the trimmed V and J ends, which lost 4 bases and 4 bases, there was a span of 24 bases. In nucleotides, the CDR3 is TGTGCCAGCAGCCCATATAACAGGTGGAGGGACCATTACAATGAGCAGTTCTTC. Amino acid sequence: CASSPYNRWRDHYNEQFF.

This chain uses TRBV6-6 with TRBJ2-7, with D perhaps matching TRBD1 (5 bases). The CDR3 loop spans 15 amino acids. Germline assignment: CDR1 MNHNY and CDR2 SVGAGI (reference sequence). Trimming took off 4 bases at V and 1 base at J, with 14 bases between the two ends. CDR3 nucleotides: TGTGCCAGCAGTTCCCCGGACAAGTCTTCCTACGAGCAGTACTTC. Translating gives CASSSPDKSSYEQYF.

The table lists this clone with many counts. The chain has TRBV9 and TRBJ1-1, with D unclear. CDR1 and CDR2 (germline): SGDLS, YYNGEE. The V and J ends lost 0 bases and 10 bases respectively, with 19 bases between them. This CDR3 spans 15 amino acids. For the CDR3, the DNA is TGTGCCAGCAGCGTAGGTTCCGAGGGTTTTTTTGGAGCTTTCTTT. Translated: CASSVGSEGFFGAFF.

This clone was picked up one time. This chain uses TRBV7-2 with TRBJ1-2, with D uncertain. The CDR3 is made up of 14 amino acids. Germline V gene sequence: CDR1 SGHTA, CDR2 FQGNSA. Trimming stripped 1 base from V and 5 bases from J, with 11 bases between. The CDR3 loop reads CASSLGVQTYGYTF. For the CDR3, the DNA is TGTGCCAGCAGCTTAGGTGTGCAGACTTATGGCTACACCTTC.

This chain links TRBV29-1 with TRBJ2-2, with D tentatively TRBD1 (6 bases). The V gene's germline CDR1 is SQVTM and CDR2 ANQGSEA. Trimming took off 5 bases at V and 2 bases at J, with 12 bases between the two ends. The CDR3 is 14 amino acids. The CDR3 sequence is CSVRQAPNTGELFF. CDR3 coding DNA: TGCAGCGTTAGACAGGCGCCCAACACCGGGGAGCTGTTTTTT.

This clone was seen once. The chain couples TRBV19 to TRBJ2-2, with D possibly TRBD1 on 6 matching bases. Deletions cut 7 bases from V and 3 bases from J, with 15 bases between. Germline V lookup: CDR1 LNHDA, CDR2 SQIVND (reference sequence). This CDR3 is built from 15 residues. CDR3 nucleotide sequence: TGTGCCAGTACCCCACGTCCAGGGGACACCGGGGAGCTGTTTTTT. This codes for CASTPRPGDTGELFF. The full variable domain, its missing parts supplied by reference TRBV19 and TRBJ2-2, is DGGITQSPKYLFRKEGQNVTLSCEQNLNHDAMYWYRQDPGQGLRLIYYSQIVNDFQKGDIAEGYSVSREKKESFPLTVTSAQKNPTAFYLCASTPRPGDTGELFFGEGSRLTVL.

V is TRBV2 and J is TRBJ2-6; D call uncertain. The CDR3 sequence is 17 residues long. V shed 4 bases and J shed 0 bases, with 13 bases lying between them. Germline assignment: CDR1 SNHLY and CDR2 FYNNEI. The DNA for the CDR3 is TGTGCCAGCAGTGCGAACTTCCTGAGCTCTGGGGCCAACGTCCTGACTTTC. It specifies CASSANFLSSGANVLTF.

The chain recombines TRBV6-1 with TRBJ2-7, with D possibly matching TRBD1 (5 bases). V shed 7 bases and J shed 4 bases, with 14 bases lying between them. The CDR3 has 13 amino acids. Germline V lookup: CDR1 MNHNS, CDR2 SASEGT. The CDR3 loop reads CASTPASGYEQYF. CDR3 sequence (DNA): TGTGCCAGCACCCCGGCCTCAGGGTACGAGCAGTACTTC.

This clone occurred once. V usage is TRBV2 and J usage is TRBJ2-5; D possibly corresponds to TRBD2 (5 bases). The CDR3 length is 14 residues. CDR1 is SNHLY, CDR2 FYNNEI, per germline. Trimming cost V 6 bases and J 2 bases, with 13 bases left between them. The CDR3 loop reads CASRGNSEQETQYF. CDR3 sequence (DNA): TGTGCCAGCAGGGGGAATAGCGAACAAGAGACCCAGTACTTC.

V gene TRBV30 combines with J gene TRBJ1-6; the D gene is possibly TRBD1 (6 bases). Trimming shortened V by 0 bases and J by 10 bases, and 10 bases separated the two germline ends. There are 13 residues in the CDR3. Germline V gene data show CDR1 as GTSNPN and CDR2 as SVGIG (reference sequence). CDR3 in amino acids: CAWSVRGGSPLHF. The CDR3 DNA reads as TGTGCCTGGAGTGTACGGGGGGGCTCACCCCTCCACTTT.

The rearrangement joins TRBV7-6 to TRBJ1-5; the D gene is possibly TRBD1 (6 bases). Trimming pared 1 base from V and 2 bases from J, leaving 15 bases between. The CDR3 contains 17 residues. The germline gives CDR1 SGHVS, CDR2 FNYEAQ. The CDR3 is CASSLVIGGVGNQPQHF. The CDR3 DNA reads TGTGCCAGCAGCTTAGTAATAGGGGGAGTGGGCAATCAGCCCCAGCATTTT.

The genes are TRBV5-4 and TRBJ2-7, with D perhaps TRBD1 (6 bases). The germline V and J ends were trimmed by 5 bases and 2 bases, with 23 bases remaining between them. From germline, CDR1 is SGHNT and CDR2 YYREEE (reference sequence). The CDR3 is 17 amino acids. Here the CDR3 DNA reads TGTGCCAGCAGTGAGGGGGACGTCAACCCGAAAGCCTACGAGCAGTACTTC. It yields the protein CASSEGDVNPKAYEQYF. The full variable domain, in which reference TRBV5-4 and TRBJ2-7 provide the parts outside the CDR3, is ETGVTQSPTHLIKTRGQQVTLRCSSQSGHNTVSWYQQALGQGPQFIFQYYREEENGRGNFPPRFSGLQFPNYSSELNVNALELDDSALYLCASSEGDVNPKAYEQYFGPGTRLTVT.

The chain joins TRBV27 to TRBJ2-1; D is uncertain. Germline CDR1 MNHEY, CDR2 SMNVEV (reference sequence). This CDR3 spans 15 amino acids. V was cut by 4 bases and J by 7 bases, with 17 bases left in between. As DNA, the CDR3 is TGTGCCAGCAGTTGGTCCGGCGTAGCCAAGAATGAGCAGTTCTTC. This gives the protein CASSWSGVAKNEQFF.

The chain is built from TRBV14 and TRBJ2-1; 11 bases align to TRBD1. The CDR3 runs to 18 residues. V gave up 1 base and J gave up 8 bases; unmatched junction bases: 13. Looked up from germline, CDR1 is SGHDN and CDR2 is FVKESK. CDR3 in amino acids: CASSQGTGGLLLGHEQFF. The CDR3 DNA reads as TGTGCCAGCAGCCAAGGGACAGGGGGCCTTTTACTTGGACATGAGCAGTTCTTC.

This clone was detected only once. This rearrangement joins TRBV5-4 to TRBJ2-7, with 10 bases lining up with TRBD1. CDR1 SGHNT and CDR2 YYREEE come from the germline V gene (reference sequence). V was pared by 4 bases and J by 4 bases, with 8 bases of the junction left unmatched. The CDR3 extends over 15 amino acids. The CDR3 region is CASSPRQGAVYEQYF. The CDR3 coding sequence is TGTGCCAGCAGCCCTCGACAGGGGGCCGTTTACGAGCAGTACTTC.

The chain has TRBV2 and TRBJ1-2; possible D gene TRBD1, 6 bases. CDR3 length equals 14 residues. The germline V and J ends were trimmed by 6 bases and 9 bases, with 20 bases remaining between them. Germline V gene data show CDR1 as SNHLY and CDR2 as FYNNEI. The CDR3, as DNA: TGTGCCAGCAGCGGGGGGGGGCGCCTGAGCCGCTACACCTTC. This codes for CASSGGGRLSRYTF.

The chain has TRBV5-8 and TRBJ2-7; 10 bases fit TRBD1. V was clipped by 0 bases and J by 0 bases; unmatched bases: 3. In germline, CDR1 is SGHTS, CDR2 YDEGEE. The CDR3 has 16 residues. CDR3 loop: CASSLEGTGVSYEQYF. The CDR3 nucleotides are TGTGCCAGCAGCTTGGAGGGGACAGGGGTCTCCTACGAGCAGTACTTC.

The chain recombines TRBV5-1 with TRBJ2-7; 12 positions agree with TRBD2. J was trimmed by 2 bases and V by 3 bases; bases with no gene match: 3. The CDR3 is made up of 15 amino acids. Germline CDR1 is SGHRS and CDR2 is YFSETQ. In nucleotides, the CDR3 is TGCGCCAGCAGCTCGAGACTAGCGGGAGCCTACGAGCAGTACTTC. Protein sequence: CASSSRLAGAYEQYF.

The gene calls are TRBV9 and TRBJ2-1, with no clear D. The CDR3 totals 17 residues. Trimming cost V 0 bases and J 1 base, with 14 bases left between them. CDR1 is SGDLS and CDR2 is YYNGEE in the germline V gene. The CDR3 nucleotides are TGTGCCAGCAGCGTAGAAGCAAACAGAGTATCCTACAATGAGCAGTTCTTC. Protein product: CASSVEANRVSYNEQFF.

The CDR3 sequence is CASTSGRAETQYF. Here the CDR3 DNA reads TGCGCCAGCACCTCCGGGAGAGCAGAGACCCAGTACTTC. J is TRBJ2-5 and V is TRBV5-1; D might be TRBD2 (6 bases). This CDR3 contains 13 residues. Trimming took off 6 bases at V and 4 bases at J, with 13 bases between the two ends. Germline values: CDR1 SGHRS, CDR2 YFSETQ.

This clone was counted a few times. The chain links TRBV19 to TRBJ2-3; possible D gene TRBD1, 5 bases. V was trimmed by 7 bases and J by 4 bases, leaving 15 bases between them. The CDR3 has 14 amino acids. Per the germline V gene, CDR1 is LNHDA and CDR2 is SQIVND (reference sequence). CDR3 loop: CASKGEGRADTQYF. The DNA for the CDR3 is TGTGCCAGTAAAGGGGAAGGGCGCGCAGATACGCAGTATTTT.

The chain employs TRBV9 and TRBJ1-3; D possibly corresponds to TRBD1 (6 bases). The CDR3 is made up of 15 amino acids. The germline V and J ends were trimmed by 4 bases and 0 bases, with 11 bases remaining between them. CDR1 and CDR2 from the germline V gene are SGDLS and YYNGEE. The CDR3 loop is CASSYDRTSGNTIYF. The CDR3 nucleotides are TGTGCCAGCAGCTACGACAGGACCTCTGGAAACACCATATATTTT.

The gene calls are TRBV5-1 and TRBJ2-5; 7 positions match TRBD2. V trimming: 0 bases; J trimming: 4 bases; junction bases outside the gene matches: 9. The CDR3 loop spans 16 amino acids. The germline V gene encodes CDR1 SGHRS and CDR2 YFSETQ. The CDR3 is CASSLVAGEGRETQYF. CDR3 bases: TGCGCCAGCAGCTTGGTTGCGGGAGAAGGACGAGAGACCCAGTACTTC. Full variable domain (missing parts from reference TRBV5-1 and TRBJ2-5): KAGVTQTPRYLIKTRGQQVTLSCSPISGHRSVSWYQQTPGQGLQFLFEYFSETQRNKGNFPGRFSGRQFSNSRSEMNVSTLELGDSALYLCASSLVAGEGRETQYFGPGTRLLVL.

The chain employs TRBV13 and TRBJ2-6; D is perhaps TRBD2 (5 bases). Germline loops: CDR1 PRHDT, CDR2 FYEKMQ (reference sequence). V was trimmed by 4 bases and J by 0 bases, leaving 13 bases between them. The CDR3 has 17 amino acids. The CDR3 sequence: CASSWRQHYSGANVLTF. In DNA form, the CDR3 reads TGTGCCAGCAGCTGGAGGCAGCACTACTCTGGGGCCAACGTCCTGACTTTC.